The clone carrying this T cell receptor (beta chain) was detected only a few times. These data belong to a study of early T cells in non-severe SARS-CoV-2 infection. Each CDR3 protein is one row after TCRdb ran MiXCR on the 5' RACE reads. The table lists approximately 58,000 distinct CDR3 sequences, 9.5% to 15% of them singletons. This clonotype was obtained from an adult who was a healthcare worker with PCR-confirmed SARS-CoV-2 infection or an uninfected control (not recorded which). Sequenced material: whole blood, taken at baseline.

The DNA of the CDR3 is TGCAGTGCTAAGGCTGCGGCGGGCACTGAAGCTTTCTTT. Encoded protein: CSAKAAAGTEAFF. The chain couples TRBV20-1 to TRBJ1-1, with D unresolved. The V gene lost 4 bases and the J gene lost 4 bases, with 13 bases spanning the gap. Per the germline V gene, CDR1 is DFQATT and CDR2 is SNEGSKA (reference sequence). CDR3 length: 13 amino acids.